These 27 T cell receptor beta chains were sequenced from one sample in a study of molecular identifiers for immune sequencing clone quantification. TCRdb itself ran the PCR reads through MiXCR, one entry per CDR3 protein. Altogether some 100,000 distinct CDR3 sequences are present, around 20% being singletons, with the ten largest covering around 0.8%. Sequenced sample: naive CD8+ T cells from blood, with Jurkat cell RNA spiked in. Documented subset: FACS-sorted CD8+CD4-CCR7+CD45RA+ naive T cells. These receptors were taken from a human donor in good health. Some libraries in this study had Jurkat cell RNA spiked in.

This clonotype was observed many times. The chain employs TRBV4-3 and TRBJ2-2; no firm D call. The CDR3 runs 16 residues. Germline loops: CDR1 LGHNA, CDR2 YSLEER. Trimming left V 1 base short and J 3 bases short, with 12 bases between. The CDR3 here is CASSQVGRFDTGELFF. The CDR3 coding sequence is TGCGCCAGCAGCCAAGTCGGCAGGTTTGACACCGGGGAGCTGTTTTTT.

This clonotype was found many times. This chain connects TRBV5-8 to TRBJ2-7; the match to TRBD2 covers 9 bases. After removal of 4 bases from V and 2 bases from J, the junction contained 10 bases not matched to a gene. Germline assignment: CDR1 SGHTS and CDR2 YDEGEE. This CDR3 is 16 amino acids long. CDR3: CASSGYSGGQTYEQYF. As DNA, the CDR3 is TGTGCCAGCAGCGGATATAGCGGGGGACAAACCTACGAGCAGTACTTC.

This clonotype was observed many times. This chain uses TRBV19 with TRBJ1-1; no clear D. The CDR3 covers 15 residues. Germline CDR1 and CDR2: LNHDA and SQIVND (reference sequence). The V end was cut by 2 bases, the J end by 3 bases, with 13 bases between. CDR3 in amino acids: CASSITASRYTEAFF. The DNA of the CDR3 is TGTGCCAGTAGTATAACCGCCAGCCGCTACACTGAAGCTTTCTTT.

This clonotype was counted at least ten times. V is TRBV10-3 and J is TRBJ2-7; perhaps TRBD1 as D (6 bases). Trimming shortened V by 5 bases and J by 2 bases, and 13 bases separated the two germline ends. The CDR3 is 14 residues long. Germline V gives CDR1 ENHRY, CDR2 SYGVKD. The CDR3 coding sequence is TGTGCCATCAGTCGAAGGGACACTGCCTACGAGCAGTACTTC. It yields the protein CAISRRDTAYEQYF.

In the case of this clonotype: No DNA is shown, since the ends of the CDR3 on it are uncertain; the CDR3 is the one TCRdb lists. The genes are TRBV27 and TRBJ2-2; the D segment call TRBD1 is taken from the table without a DNA check. Germline CDR1 MNHEY, CDR2 SMNVEV (reference sequence). Counting both end residues, the CDR3 totals 17 amino acids. CDR3 loop: CASSLFFGAGSTGELLF.

This clonotype was picked up many times. CDR3 in amino acids: CAISEQGVEQYF. For the CDR3, the DNA is TGTGCCATCAGTGAACAGGGGGTCGAGCAGTACTTC. V gene TRBV10-3 combines with J gene TRBJ2-7; TRBD1 matches 8 bases. The V gene end was trimmed by 3 bases and the J gene end by 6 bases; junction bases not matched to a gene: 1. The germline gives CDR1 ENHRY, CDR2 SYGVKD. This CDR3 has 12 residues.

This chain links TRBV12-3 or TRBV12-4 with TRBJ2-1; D is uncertain. This CDR3 comprises 12 residues. The V and J ends lost 4 bases and 4 bases respectively, with 5 bases between them. This CDR3 is CASSSGYNEQFF. The CDR3 coding sequence is TGTGCCAGCAGTTCAGGTTACAATGAGCAGTTCTTC.

This clonotype was seen many times. The rearrangement links TRBV19 to TRBJ2-7; D perhaps matches TRBD2 (6 bases). The CDR3 contains 13 residues. V dropped 2 bases and J dropped 5 bases, with 10 bases sitting between them. Germline CDR1 is LNHDA and CDR2 is SQIVND (reference sequence). The CDR3: CASSIFGGDEQYF. CDR3 nucleotides: TGTGCCAGTAGTATATTCGGAGGGGACGAGCAGTACTTC.

This clonotype was observed a few times. This may arise from a read error, as a much more abundant clone is one base away. The J gene is TRBJ1-3, the V gene TRBV9, with D uncertain. The CDR3 loop spans 11 amino acids. V dropped 3 bases and J dropped 9 bases, with 7 bases sitting between them. Germline CDR1 is SGDLS and CDR2 is YYNGEE. CDR3 nucleotides: TGTGCCAGCAGCGACATGGGCACCATATATTTT. It yields the protein CASSDMGTIYF.

This clonotype has only a few counts. This could be a read error, since a much larger clone is one nucleotide away. This chain connects TRBV30 to TRBJ2-2; TRBD1 is a possible D gene (6 bases). This CDR3 is 14 amino acids long. Germline lookup yields CDR1 GTSNPN and CDR2 SVGIG (reference sequence). V was clipped by 0 bases and J by 6 bases, with 11 bases between them. CDR3 in DNA: TGTGCCTGGAGTGTAGTGGGGGCTGCCGGGGAGCTGTTTTTT. Translated: CAWSVVGAAGELFF. Full variable domain (remainder filled in from reference TRBV30 and TRBJ2-2): SQTIHQWPATLVQPVGSPLSLECTVEGTSNPNLYWYRQAAGRGLQLLFYSVGIGQISSEVPQNLSASRPQDRQFILSSKKLLLSDSGFYLCAWSVVGAAGELFFGEGSRLTVL.

This clonotype was found many times. The chain has TRBV15 and TRBJ2-7, with D perhaps TRBD1 or TRBD2 (5 bases each). The length of the CDR3 is 12 residues. Germline CDR1 LNHNV, CDR2 YYDKDF (reference sequence). Trimming cost V 1 base and J 6 bases, with 7 bases left between them. DNA of the CDR3: TGTGCCACCAGCAGAGTGGGGGTCGAGCAGTACTTC. This codes for CATSRVGVEQYF.

This clonotype was counted many times. The V call is TRBV7-9, the J call TRBJ1-1; 7 nucleotides align to TRBD1. The CDR3 has 15 residues. V dropped 5 bases and J dropped 1; count of bases not matched to a gene: 7. Germline V gene data show CDR1 as SEHNR and CDR2 as FQNEAQ (reference sequence). CDR3 in DNA: TGTGCCAGCAGCCCCCGGGACAGATGGAACACTGAAGCTTTCTTT. Protein product: CASSPRDRWNTEAFF. The variable domain in full, with the rest retrieved from reference TRBV7-9 and TRBJ1-1, is DTGVSQNPRHKITKRGQNVTFRCDPISEHNRLYWYRQTLGQGPEFLTYFQNEAQLEKSRLLSDRFSAERPKGSFSTLEIQRTEQGDSAMYLCASSPRDRWNTEAFFGQGTRLTVV.

The chain joins TRBV4-1 to TRBJ2-3; TRBD2 matches at 8 bases. CDR1 is MGHRA and CDR2 is YSYEKL in the germline V gene. The CDR3 extends over 14 amino acids. Losses at the gene ends were 5 bases for V and 3 bases for J; bases not matched to a gene: 4. The CDR3 DNA reads TGCGCCAGCAGCATATTAGCGGGGACAGATACGCAGTATTTT. Encoded protein: CASSILAGTDTQYF.

A note on this clonotype: The junction shows a germline mismatch at one end, possibly a read error. The CDR3 loop is CGVEEGVTGELFF. For the CDR3, the DNA is TGTGGCGTTGAAGAAGGGGTCACCGGGGAGCTGTTTTTT. The rearrangement joins TRBV29-1 to TRBJ2-2, with D perhaps TRBD1 (5 bases). The CDR3 covers 13 residues. Germline V CDR1 and CDR2: SQVTM, ANQGSEA.

Of note for this clonotype: The CDR3 end shows no conserved phenylalanine or tryptophan, and so a read error is likely. The chain has TRBV27 and TRBJ2-5; D remains ambiguous. Germline V lookup: CDR1 MNHEY, CDR2 SMNVEV (reference sequence). The CDR3 has 13 amino acids. V was trimmed by 2 bases and J by 4 bases, leaving 8 bases between them. The CDR3 nucleotides are TGTGCCAGCAGTTTACGGGTCACAGAGACCCAGTACCTC. Translated: CASSLRVTETQYL.

This clonotype was detected ten times or more. The chain is built from TRBV9 and TRBJ2-6; TRBD1 matches at 8 bases. The J segment lost 2 bases and the V segment lost 3 bases, leaving 7 bases of the junction unmatched. Germline V lookup: CDR1 SGDLS, CDR2 YYNGEE. CDR3 length: 17 amino acids. Here the CDR3 DNA reads TGTGCCAGCAGCGCTGGACAGGGCCCAGCTGGGGCCAACGTCCTGACTTTC. Protein sequence: CASSAGQGPAGANVLTF. Based on the CDR3 plus reference TRBV9 and TRBJ2-6, the full variable domain is DSGVTQTPKHLITATGQRVTLRCSPRSGDLSVYWYQQSLDQGLQFLIQYYNGEERAKGNILERFSAQQFPDLHSELNLSSLELGDSALYFCASSAGQGPAGANVLTFGAGSRLTVL.

This clonotype was observed many times. This chain uses TRBV10-2 with TRBJ1-1; a weak D match, TRBD1 (5 bases). Germline CDR1 is WSHSY and CDR2 is SAAADI. V was cut by 3 bases and J by 5 bases, with 13 bases left in between. The CDR3 has 14 residues. CDR3 amino acids: CASSDMGLGTEAFF. The DNA of the CDR3 is TGCGCCAGCAGTGACATGGGGCTAGGTACTGAAGCTTTCTTT.

This clonotype has at least ten counts. The genes are TRBV27 and TRBJ2-7; D might be TRBD1 (5 bases). V was clipped by 4 bases and J by 4 bases, with 14 bases between them. CDR3 length: 14 amino acids. Germline CDR1 and CDR2: MNHEY and SMNVEV (reference sequence). The CDR3 bases are TGTGCCAGCAGTTCGACAGTGCGTGGGTACGAGCAGTACTTC. This gives the protein CASSSTVRGYEQYF.

This clonotype was recorded at least ten times. The chain is built from TRBV29-1 and TRBJ2-1; perhaps TRBD2 as D (6 bases). The germline CDR1 and CDR2 sequences are SQVTM and ANQGSEA. The CDR3 runs to 14 residues. V lost 0 bases and J 4 bases, leaving 10 bases between the germline ends. Here the CDR3 reads CSVEEGGRYNEQFF. CDR3 nucleotide sequence: TGCAGCGTTGAAGAGGGTGGGAGGTACAATGAGCAGTTCTTC.

The chain employs TRBV19 and TRBJ1-1; 9 bases match TRBD1. The CDR3 is 13 amino acids. CDR1 LNHDA and CDR2 SQIVND come from the germline V gene (reference sequence). Losses at the gene ends were 11 bases for V and 2 bases for J; bases not matched to a gene: 6. Written as DNA, the CDR3 is TGTGCCGTACAGGACAGGGGCAACACTGAAGCTTTCTTT. It specifies CAVQDRGNTEAFF.

Ten or more counts support this clonotype. The chain carries TRBV6-6 and TRBJ2-3; D perhaps matches TRBD2 (6 bases). The CDR3 runs to 13 residues. Germline V gives CDR1 MNHNY, CDR2 SVGAGI (reference sequence). V lost 7 bases, J lost 2 bases, and 10 bases lay in between. The CDR3 spells CASTAGLTDTQYF. CDR3 sequence (DNA): TGTGCCAGCACGGCGGGACTCACAGATACGCAGTATTTT.

This clonotype was detected ten times or more. This chain connects TRBV3-1 to TRBJ2-5, with D uncertain. The CDR3 totals 16 residues. Trimming shortened V by 1 base and J by 1 base, and 13 bases separated the two germline ends. CDR1 and CDR2 from the germline V gene are LGHDT and YNNKEL (reference sequence). The CDR3 loop is CASSQVGGVPQETQYF. The CDR3 coding sequence is TGTGCCAGCAGCCAAGTTGGTGGGGTCCCCCAAGAGACCCAGTACTTC.

Many counts were recorded for this clonotype. The J gene is TRBJ2-3, the V gene TRBV12-3 or TRBV12-4; D unresolved. The V and J ends lost 3 bases and 2 bases respectively, with 9 bases between them. This CDR3 comprises 14 residues. The CDR3 DNA follows: TGTGCCAGCAGTTTGGTTGCAGCCACAGATACGCAGTATTTT. It encodes CASSLVAATDTQYF.

This clonotype appeared many times. The V and J genes are TRBV4-1 and TRBJ2-3; D tentatively fits TRBD1 or TRBD2 (6 bases each). V was trimmed by 0 bases and J by 6 bases, leaving 19 bases between them. CDR3 length: 17 residues. CDR1 is MGHRA, CDR2 YSYEKL, per germline. The DNA for the CDR3 is TGCGCCAGCAGCCAAGACTCGAGGGGGGCCCGACGGGATACGCAGTATTTT. This sequence encodes CASSQDSRGARRDTQYF.

This clonotype was found many times. This chain connects TRBV20-1 to TRBJ1-1; D gene unclear. Germline CDR1 reads DFQATT; CDR2 reads SNEGSKA (reference sequence). The V end lost 5 bases, the J end lost 0 bases, and 7 bases lay between the germline ends. The CDR3 has 12 amino acids. CDR3 residues: CSAGDMNTEAFF. For the CDR3, the DNA is TGCAGTGCTGGGGATATGAACACTGAAGCTTTCTTT.

Ten or more counts support this clonotype. The genes are TRBV9 and TRBJ1-4; D ambiguous. The germline gives CDR1 SGDLS, CDR2 YYNGEE. The CDR3 totals 15 residues. V was trimmed by 4 bases and J by 0 bases, leaving 10 bases between them. The CDR3 loop is CASSLGSATNEKLFF. In DNA form, the CDR3 reads TGTGCCAGCAGCCTCGGGTCTGCAACTAATGAAAAACTGTTTTTT.

This clonotype was observed at least ten times. The V call is TRBV7-6, the J call TRBJ2-3; D remains ambiguous. V was trimmed by 5 bases and J by 6 bases, leaving 12 bases between them. The CDR3 contains 13 residues. CDR1 and CDR2 from the germline V gene are SGHVS and FNYEAQ. As DNA, the CDR3 is TGTGCCAGCAGCCGAAAACTTGGGGATACGCAGTATTTT. It specifies CASSRKLGDTQYF.